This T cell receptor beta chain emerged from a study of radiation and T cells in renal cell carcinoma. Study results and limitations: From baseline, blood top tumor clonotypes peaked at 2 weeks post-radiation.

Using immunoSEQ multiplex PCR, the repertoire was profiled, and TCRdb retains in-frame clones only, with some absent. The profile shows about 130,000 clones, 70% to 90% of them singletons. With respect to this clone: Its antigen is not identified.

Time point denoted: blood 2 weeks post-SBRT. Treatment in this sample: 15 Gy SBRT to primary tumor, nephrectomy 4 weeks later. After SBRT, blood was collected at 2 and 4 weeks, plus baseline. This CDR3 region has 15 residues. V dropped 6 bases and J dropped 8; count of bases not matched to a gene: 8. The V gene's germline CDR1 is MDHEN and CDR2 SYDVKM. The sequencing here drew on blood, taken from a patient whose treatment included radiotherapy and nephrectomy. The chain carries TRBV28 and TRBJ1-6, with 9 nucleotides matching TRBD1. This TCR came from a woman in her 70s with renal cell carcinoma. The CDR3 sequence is CASSSGQGVDSPLHF. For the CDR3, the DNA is TGTGCCAGCAGCTCGGGACAGGGTGTCGATTCACCCCTCCACTTT.